One and the same sample provided the 30 T cell receptor beta chains below, sequenced in a study of shared clonotypes between healthy human individuals. Sequenced by immunoSEQ multiplex PCR; TCRdb stores in-frame clones only, minus some. Of 450,000 to 500,000 clones listed, approximately 79% are singletons. The sample taken for sequencing was PBMCs. These receptors all come from a woman between 40 and 50 years old in good health. Some clones in this sample may be carry-over from other donors' samples.

The chain carries TRBV18 and TRBJ2-4; TRBD1 matches at 10 bases. CDR1 is KGHSH, CDR2 LQKENI, per germline. The CDR3 is made up of 18 amino acids. J was trimmed by 0 bases and V by 5 bases; bases with no gene match: 10. The CDR3: CASSANPGTGVAKNIQYF. In DNA form, the CDR3 reads TGTGCCAGCTCAGCCAACCCCGGGACAGGGGTAGCCAAAAACATTCAGTACTTC.

V usage is TRBV12-2 and J usage is TRBJ2-7; the D call of TRBD2 is as the table states it, not checked on the DNA. TRBV12-2 is assigned pseudogene status. The CDR3 spans 13 residues. The CDR3 loop reads CASRRSGNYEQYF. CDR3 nucleotide sequence: TGTGCAAGTCGGCGTAGCGGAAACTACGAGCAGTACTTC.

V and J are TRBV11-1 and TRBJ2-7; the match to TRBD2 covers 10 bases. J lost 3 bases, V lost 2 bases, and 1 base had no gene match. Looked up from germline, CDR1 is SGHAT and CDR2 is FQDESV (reference sequence). The CDR3 extends over 14 amino acids. The CDR3 nucleotides are TGTGCCAGCAGCTTACAGCGGGGGGGCTACGAGCAGTACTTC. This translates into CASSLQRGGYEQYF.

The CDR3 reads CASGLGTGGNEETQYF. The DNA of the CDR3 is TGTGCTAGTGGTCTAGGGACAGGGGGGAATGAAGAGACCCAGTACTTC. J is TRBJ2-5 and V is TRBV12-5, with 11 bases aligning to TRBD1. The CDR3 is 16 amino acids. The V and J ends lost 5 bases and 3 bases, in that order; junction bases with no gene match: 8. In germline, CDR1 is LGHNT, CDR2 FRNRAP.

This clone was detected many times. At one boundary the junction diverges from the germline segment, which might be a read error. Here the CDR3 DNA reads TGCGCCAGCAGGCGGGAGAGATTAATCTTC. Its translation is CASRRERLIF. The V call is TRBV5-1, the J call TRBJ2-1; TRBD2 aligns across 7 bases. The CDR3 length is 10 residues. Germline V CDR1 and CDR2: SGHRS, YFSETQ. The variable domain in full, completed from reference TRBV5-1 and TRBJ2-1, reads KAGVTQTPRYLIKTRGQQVTLSCSPISGHRSVSWYQQTPGQGLQFLFEYFSETQRNKGNFPGRFSGRQFSNSRSEMNVSTLELGDSALYLCASRRERLIFGPGTRLTVL.

The chain uses TRBV19 and TRBJ2-1; D gene ambiguous. Trimming took off 1 base at V and 5 bases at J, with 12 bases between the two ends. The CDR3 sequence is 15 residues long. Germline loops: CDR1 LNHDA, CDR2 SQIVND (reference sequence). CDR3 sequence reads: CASSIAASGNNEQFF. The CDR3 bases are TGTGCCAGTAGTATAGCGGCGTCGGGCAACAATGAGCAGTTCTTC. Complete variable domain (other parts from reference TRBV19 and TRBJ2-1): DGGITQSPKYLFRKEGQNVTLSCEQNLNHDAMYWYRQDPGQGLRLIYYSQIVNDFQKGDIAEGYSVSREKKESFPLTVTSAQKNPTAFYLCASSIAASGNNEQFFGPGTRLTVL.

The CDR3 sequence: CASSESLTETQYF. CDR3 sequence (DNA): TGTGCCAGCAGTGAATCCCTGACAGAGACCCAGTACTTC. The rearrangement joins TRBV6-1 to TRBJ2-5; no firm D call. Between the trimmed V and J ends, which lost 2 bases and 4 bases, there was a span of 8 bases. In germline, CDR1 is MNHNS, CDR2 SASEGT. This CDR3 has 13 amino acids.

For this clone: Other DNA sequences in this sample translate to the same CDR3. This chain uses TRBV18 with TRBJ2-5; D is unclear. Germline CDR1 is KGHSH and CDR2 is LQKENI. The V gene lost 6 bases and the J gene lost 5 bases, with 7 bases spanning the gap. This CDR3 region has 11 residues. CDR3 DNA: TGTGCCAGCTCTGAAGGGGAGACCCAGTACTTC. As protein: CASSEGETQYF.

This clone was detected once. The V gene is TRBV28, the J gene TRBJ2-5; 7 nucleotides agree with TRBD1. Germline V lookup: CDR1 MDHEN, CDR2 SYDVKM. V lost 5 bases to trimming and J lost 1 base; unmatched junction nucleotides: 7. CDR3 length equals 15 residues. CDR3 DNA: TGTGCCAGCAGTCTCGAATACAGGGGCCAAGAGACCCAGTACTTC. Amino acid sequence: CASSLEYRGQETQYF. The variable domain in full, completed from reference TRBV28 and TRBJ2-5, reads DVKVTQSSRYLVKRTGEKVFLECVQDMDHENMFWYRQDPGLGLRLIYFSYDVKMKEKGDIPEGYSVSREKKERFSLILESASTNQTSMYLCASSLEYRGQETQYFGPGTRLLVL.

V usage is TRBV28 and J usage is TRBJ1-1; D not certain. Germline V CDR1 and CDR2: MDHEN, SYDVKM. The V gene lost 1 base and the J gene lost 0 bases, with 12 bases spanning the gap. This CDR3 region has 16 residues. The CDR3 DNA reads as TGTGCCAGCAGTTTATTCGGCATCTCCATGAACACTGAAGCTTTCTTT. Amino acids: CASSLFGISMNTEAFF.

This chain uses TRBV4-1 with TRBJ1-5, with 7 bases aligning to TRBD1. This CDR3 contains 17 residues. J gave up 6 bases and V 1 base, and 12 bases lay outside the gene matches. Per the germline V gene, CDR1 is MGHRA and CDR2 is YSYEKL. CDR3 nucleotide sequence: TGCGCCAGCAGCCAAGTTGTGACAGGGCCCGGGCGTCAGCCCCAGCATTTT. Encoded protein: CASSQVVTGPGRQPQHF.

This clone was observed once. The chain is built from TRBV10-2 and TRBJ2-6, with 11 bases identical to TRBD1. Germline V lookup: CDR1 WSHSY, CDR2 SAAADI. J gave up 1 base and V 2 bases, and 7 bases lay outside the gene matches. This CDR3 contains 19 residues. CDR3 bases: TGCGCCAGCAGTGAGACCAGGGACAGGGGGTGGTCTGGGGCCAACGTCCTGACTTTC. Its protein product is CASSETRDRGWSGANVLTF.

This clone was seen only a few times. The V and J genes are TRBV18 and TRBJ2-1, with 7 bases fitting TRBD1. The CDR3 extends over 17 amino acids. Trimming cost V 1 base and J 2 bases; bases outside gene matches: 8. Germline CDR1 KGHSH, CDR2 LQKENI. The CDR3 is CASSPLQRQGAYNEQFF. The CDR3 coding sequence is TGTGCCAGCTCACCACTCCAGAGGCAGGGGGCCTACAATGAGCAGTTCTTC.

This chain connects TRBV6-5 to TRBJ1-1, with a weak D call TRBD1 (5 bases). The CDR3 is made up of 15 amino acids. The V gene's germline CDR1 is MNHEY and CDR2 SVGAGI. V was pared by 6 bases and J by 0 bases, with 14 bases between. The CDR3 DNA is TGTGCCAGCAGCCGCCGACAGACCATGAACACTGAAGCTTTCTTT. Translated, it gives CASSRRQTMNTEAFF.

The CDR3 coding sequence is TGTGCCAGCACCCAAGCGGGAGGCTACAATGAGCAGTTCTTC. Amino acids: CASTQAGGYNEQFF. J is TRBJ2-1 and V is TRBV6-5; 9 nucleotides align to TRBD2. Trimming removed 7 bases from V and 3 bases from J; junction bases left unmatched: 4. The CDR3 has 14 amino acids. Germline CDR1 is MNHEY and CDR2 is SVGAGI.

The DNA of the CDR3 is TGCGCCAGCAGCCAACAGGGATATGGCTACACCTTC. Protein product: CASSQQGYGYTF. V is TRBV4-1 and J is TRBJ1-2; weak D call: TRBD1 (5 bases). The germline V gene has CDR1 MGHRA and CDR2 YSYEKL. V lost 2 bases, J lost 5 bases, and 6 bases lay in between. The CDR3 is 12 residues long.

The chain employs TRBV5-1 and TRBJ2-5, with 8 bases fitting TRBD2. In germline, CDR1 is SGHRS, CDR2 YFSETQ. Germline trimming cut 1 base from V and 2 bases from J; bases unmatched to any gene: 4. The CDR3 consists of 15 residues. CDR3 bases: TGCGCCAGCAGCTTGACACTAGCGGAACAAGAGACCCAGTACTTC. It codes for CASSLTLAEQETQYF.

This chain connects TRBV5-6 to TRBJ2-5; 7 bases agree with TRBD1. The CDR3 covers 15 residues. Germline lookup yields CDR1 SGHDT and CDR2 YYEEEE. The V segment lost 0 bases and the J segment 4 bases; nucleotides outside the gene matches: 6. CDR3 coding DNA: TGTGCCAGCAGCTTGGTAGGGACAGCCGGAGAGACCCAGTACTTC. Translating gives CASSLVGTAGETQYF.

The rearrangement links TRBV5-6 to TRBJ2-5; D is perhaps TRBD1 or TRBD2 (5 bases each). The germline CDR1 and CDR2 sequences are SGHDT and YYEEEE. There are 15 residues in the CDR3. V was trimmed by 3 bases and J by 1 base, leaving 13 bases between them. Here the CDR3 reads CASSYSWDAQETQYF. DNA of the CDR3: TGTGCCAGCAGCTACTCCTGGGACGCCCAAGAGACCCAGTACTTC.

The V and J genes are TRBV20-1 and TRBJ2-5; 7 positions agree with TRBD2. The DNA end is a closer match to TRBJ2-7, so the J assignment may be wrong. Germline V gene lookup returns CDR1 DFQATT and CDR2 SNEGSKA (reference sequence). This CDR3 spans 11 amino acids. CDR3 DNA: TGCAGTGTCCGGGGGGCCTACGAGCAGTACTTC. Encoded protein: CSVRGAYEQYF.

The CDR3 is CASSPVLRERNTEAFF. The CDR3 DNA sequence: TGTGCCAGCTCACCAGTGTTAAGGGAGAGGAACACTGAAGCTTTCTTT. J is TRBJ1-1 and V is TRBV18; D uncertain. Germline V lookup: CDR1 KGHSH, CDR2 LQKENI. The CDR3 covers 16 residues. Trimming stripped 2 bases from V and 1 base from J, with 14 bases between.

The chain has TRBV5-4 and TRBJ2-1, with TRBD2 matching over 11 bases. J lost 6 bases, V lost 0 bases, and 5 bases had no gene match. The CDR3 has 16 residues. Germline-derived CDR1 and CDR2 are SGHNT and YYREEE (reference sequence). The CDR3 bases are TGTGCCAGCAGCTTGGTAGCGGGAGGGCTGATCAATGAGCAGTTCTTC. Residues: CASSLVAGGLINEQFF.

Notes on this clone: This sample includes further DNA sequences coding for the same CDR3. The rearrangement joins TRBV19 to TRBJ1-5; 7 bases agree with TRBD1. The CDR3 has 14 amino acids. From germline, CDR1 is LNHDA and CDR2 SQIVND (reference sequence). The ends lost 5 bases at V and 2 bases at J; junction bases unmatched: 3. For the CDR3, the DNA is TGTGCCAGTAGTGGAGGGGGCGGCAATCAGCCCCAGCATTTT. Translating it yields CASSGGGGNQPQHF. The full variable domain, with the rest looked up from reference TRBV19 and TRBJ1-5, is DGGITQSPKYLFRKEGQNVTLSCEQNLNHDAMYWYRQDPGQGLRLIYYSQIVNDFQKGDIAEGYSVSREKKESFPLTVTSAQKNPTAFYLCASSGGGGNQPQHFGDGTRLSIL.

The rearrangement joins TRBV7-3 to TRBJ2-4; 11 positions match TRBD2. The CDR3 is made up of 15 amino acids. Germline assignment: CDR1 SGHTA and CDR2 FQGTGA. The V segment lost 7 bases and the J segment 4 bases; nucleotides outside the gene matches: 6. The DNA of the CDR3 is TGTGCCAGCATTCGAGTAGCGGGAGGGAAAAACATTCAGTACTTC. Its protein is CASIRVAGGKNIQYF.

This clone was seen a few times. The CDR3: CASSSAVIQYF. The CDR3 coding sequence is TGTGCCAGCAGTTCAGCGGTTATTCAGTACTTC. This chain uses TRBV28 with TRBJ2-4; weak D call: TRBD2 (5 bases). V shed 4 bases and J shed 10 bases, with 8 bases lying between them. Germline loops: CDR1 MDHEN, CDR2 SYDVKM. The CDR3 loop spans 11 amino acids.

CDR3 sequence reads: CASRGLPTTGELFF. CDR3 sequence (DNA): TGTGCCAGCAGGGGTCTACCCACCACCGGGGAGCTGTTTTTT. J is TRBJ2-2 and V is TRBV9; no firm D call. Germline V lookup: CDR1 SGDLS, CDR2 YYNGEE. The CDR3 has 14 residues. V gave up 5 bases and J gave up 4 bases, with 12 bases separating them.

V gene TRBV5-4 combines with J gene TRBJ2-4; D remains ambiguous. CDR3 size: 16 residues. Trimming left V 0 bases short and J 0 bases short, with 10 bases between. The germline V gene encodes CDR1 SGHNT and CDR2 YYREEE (reference sequence). The CDR3, as DNA: TGTGCCAGCAGCTTGGAACCCGCTCTAGCCAAAAACATTCAGTACTTC. Translating gives CASSLEPALAKNIQYF.

This chain connects TRBV5-1 to TRBJ2-7; 7 nucleotides align to TRBD1. The CDR3 covers 15 residues. V lost 2 bases and J lost 2; bases outside the gene matches: 7. Per the germline V gene, CDR1 is SGHRS and CDR2 is YFSETQ. CDR3 DNA sequence: TGCGCCAGCAGCTTACAGGCAGGGGGTACCTACGAGCAGTACTTC. Amino acid sequence: CASSLQAGGTYEQYF.

The chain employs TRBV7-6 and TRBJ2-7; the match to TRBD1 covers 10 bases. After removal of 3 bases from V and 0 bases from J, the junction contained 5 bases not matched to a gene. Germline CDR1 SGHVS, CDR2 FNYEAQ. The length of the CDR3 is 16 residues. CDR3 sequence (DNA): TGTGCCAGCAGCTTCGACAGGGGGCCCAGCTCCTACGAGCAGTACTTC. This sequence encodes CASSFDRGPSSYEQYF.

This chain joins TRBV5-8 and TRBJ1-1; D is undetermined. V lost 2 bases and J 3 bases, leaving 8 bases between the germline ends. Germline assignment: CDR1 SGHTS and CDR2 YDEGEE. The CDR3 runs to 13 residues. Here the CDR3 DNA reads TGTGCCAGCAGCTTTTTCCGGGACACTGAAGCTTTCTTT. Translating it yields CASSFFRDTEAFF.